This TCR beta chain was obtained from a study of CD8+CD57+ T cells in acquired aplastic anemia. Genomic DNA provided the template from which TCR beta VDJ and CDR3 profiles were obtained. TCRdb processed the reads anew with MiXCR; each CDR3 protein has one entry. The sample includes 150,000 to 200,000 distinct CDR3 sequences, under 55% seen only once; the top ten take 2.5% to 3.5%. The sequencing input was sorted CD4+, CD8+, or CD8+CD57+ T cells (not recorded which) from PBMCs. This clonotype originated in a human donor in good health.

As DNA, the CDR3 is TGTGCCAGCAGCTTTTTTGGAGGGCCCGACAATGAGCAGTTCTTC. Residues: CASSFFGGPDNEQFF. This rearrangement joins TRBV11-2 to TRBJ2-1, with D tentatively TRBD2 (6 bases). Per germline, CDR1 SGHAT and CDR2 FQNNGV. V was clipped by 3 bases and J by 5 bases, with 14 bases between them. The CDR3 consists of 15 residues. Together with reference TRBV11-2 and TRBJ2-1, the CDR3 gives the full variable domain: EAGVAQSPRYKIIEKRQSVAFWCNPISGHATLYWYQQILGQGPKLLIQFQNNGVVDDSQLPKDRFSAERLKGVDSTLKIQPAKLEDSAVYLCASSFFGGPDNEQFFGPGTRLTVL.